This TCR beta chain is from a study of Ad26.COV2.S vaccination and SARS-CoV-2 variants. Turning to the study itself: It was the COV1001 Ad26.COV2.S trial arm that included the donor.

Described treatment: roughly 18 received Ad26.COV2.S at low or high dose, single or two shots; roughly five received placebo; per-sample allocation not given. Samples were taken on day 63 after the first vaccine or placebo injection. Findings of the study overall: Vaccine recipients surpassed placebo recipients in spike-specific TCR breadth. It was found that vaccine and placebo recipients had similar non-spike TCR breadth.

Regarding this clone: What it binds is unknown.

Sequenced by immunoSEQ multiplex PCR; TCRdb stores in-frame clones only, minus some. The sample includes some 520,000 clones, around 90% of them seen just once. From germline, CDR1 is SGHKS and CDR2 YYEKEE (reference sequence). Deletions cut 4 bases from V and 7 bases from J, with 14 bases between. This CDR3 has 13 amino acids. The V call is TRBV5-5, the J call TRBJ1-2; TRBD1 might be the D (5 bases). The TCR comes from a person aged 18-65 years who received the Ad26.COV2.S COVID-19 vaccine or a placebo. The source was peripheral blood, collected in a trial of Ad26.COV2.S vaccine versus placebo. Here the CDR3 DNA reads TGTGCCAGCAGCCATCGGCAGGGAGGTGGCTACACCTTC. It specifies CASSHRQGGGYTF.